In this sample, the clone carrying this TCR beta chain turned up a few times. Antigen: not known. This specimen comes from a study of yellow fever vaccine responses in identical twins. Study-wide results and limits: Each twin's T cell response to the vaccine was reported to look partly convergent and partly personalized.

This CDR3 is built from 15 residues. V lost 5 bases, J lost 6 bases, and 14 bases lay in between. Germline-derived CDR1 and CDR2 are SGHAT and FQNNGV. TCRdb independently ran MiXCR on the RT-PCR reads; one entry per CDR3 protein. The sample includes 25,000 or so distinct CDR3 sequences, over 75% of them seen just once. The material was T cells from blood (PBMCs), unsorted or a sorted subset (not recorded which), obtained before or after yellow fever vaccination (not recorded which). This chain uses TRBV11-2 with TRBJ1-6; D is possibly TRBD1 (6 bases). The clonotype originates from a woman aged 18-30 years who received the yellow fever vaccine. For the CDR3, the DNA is TGTGCCAGCAGCCCCAAAGGGGGTGGTAATTCACCCCTCCACTTT. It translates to CASSPKGGGNSPLHF.